A selection of T cell receptor beta chains follows, all from one sample in a study of OX40 agonist ivuxolimab in advanced cancers. TCRdb's copy holds only in-frame clones and misses some; the assay was immunoSEQ multiplex PCR. Found here are 78,000 or so clones, approximately 86% of them singletons; the top ten hold roughly 0.64%. The sequences come from CD4+ or CD8+ T cells sorted from blood, collected in a trial of the OX40 agonist ivuxolimab. The receptors stem from an adult with an advanced solid tumor such as melanoma, head and neck, liver or kidney cancer. CDR3s include the opening cysteine and the closing phenylalanine or tryptophan. Each record gives: clone size, V gene, D gene, J gene, CDR3 DNA, CDR3 protein. A D gene is named only where the DNA matches it firmly. Some rows have no size entry. The others give once, few or many, or a class for an expanded clone.

>.|TRBV10-3|.|TRBJ1-6
TGTGCCATCAGAGATACTGGGAGTTCACCCCTCCACTTT
CAIRDTGSSPLHF
>.|TRBV7-2|TRBD1|TRBJ1-2
TGTGCCAGCAGCTTAGGGGGGACAGGGCCTGGCTACACCTTC
CASSLGGTGPGYTF
>.|TRBV6-6|.|TRBJ2-6
TGTGCCAGCAGTCCGGAGGGGACTGGGGCCAACGTCCTGACTTTC
CASSPEGTGANVLTF
>.|TRBV11-2|.|TRBJ2-3
TGTGCCAGCAGCTCCGGCAAAAAAGATACGCAGTATTTT
CASSSGKKDTQYF
>.|TRBV25-1|.|TRBJ1-3
TGTGCCACCCTAGCACTGGGGGGAAACACCATATATTTT
CATLALGGNTIYF
>.|TRBV6-5|TRBD1|TRBJ2-5
TGTGCCAGCAGTCCGGGACAGGCTCTCCAAGAGACCCAGTACTTC
CASSPGQALQETQYF
>.|TRBV5-1|TRBD2|TRBJ2-7
TGCGCCAGCAGCTTGGCCTTTCCCGGGGCTAGCGGACCCTACGAGCAGTACTTC
CASSLAFPGASGPYEQYF
>.|TRBV11-2|.|TRBJ1-2
TGTGCCAGCAGCCCGCAGGACAGCTTCTATGGCTACACCTTC
CASSPQDSFYGYTF
>.|TRBV5-1|TRBD2|TRBJ2-2
TGCGCCAGCAGCTTGGTAGCGGGGACAACCGGGGAGCTGTTTTTT
CASSLVAGTTGELFF
>.|TRBV11-2|.|TRBJ2-1
TGTGCCAGCAGCTTAGGGTCCTTTTCCTACAATGAGCAGTTCTTC
CASSLGSFSYNEQFF
>.|TRBV6-5|.|TRBJ1-5
TGTGCCAGCAGTGCCAACAAGAATAGCAATCAGCCCCAGCATTTT
CASSANKNSNQPQHF
>once|TRBV11-3|.|TRBJ2-3
TGTGCCAGCAGGGACGGTACAGATACGCAGTATTTT
CASRDGTDTQYF
>.|TRBV19|.|TRBJ1-1
TGTGCCAGTAGTATCGGACACAAGAACACTGAAGCTTTCTTT
CASSIGHKNTEAFF
>many|TRBV5-4|.|TRBJ2-7
TGTGCCAGCAGCTTGGTGGGGGGAAACGAGCAGTACTTC
CASSLVGGNEQYF
>few|TRBV30|.|TRBJ1-5
TGTGCCTGGAGGGCACCAGCCCTTAACCCCCAGCATTTT
CAWRAPALNPQHF
>.|TRBV6-4|TRBD2|TRBJ2-7
TGTGCCAGCAGGGCCCTCGGGAGGAGCTCCTACGAGCAGTACTTC
CASRALGRSSYEQYF
>.|TRBV2|TRBD1|TRBJ1-5
TGTGCCAGCAGAGTACAGGGGATCGGTCAGCCCCAGCATTTT
CASRVQGIGQPQHF
>.|TRBV5-1|TRBD2|TRBJ2-5
TGCGCCAGCAGCTTTACCTCCTCTAGCGGGGCAGGGACCCAGTACTTC
CASSFTSSSGAGTQYF
>.|TRBV27|.|TRBJ1-6
TGTGCCAGCAGTTCGCACCCGAGACAGGACAAAAGTAGGAATTCACCCCTCCACTTT
CASSSHPRQDKSRNSPLHF
>.|TRBV10-3|TRBD1|TRBJ1-2
TGTGCCATCAGAGGGACAGGGGACGACTATGGCTACACCTTC
CAIRGTGDDYGYTF